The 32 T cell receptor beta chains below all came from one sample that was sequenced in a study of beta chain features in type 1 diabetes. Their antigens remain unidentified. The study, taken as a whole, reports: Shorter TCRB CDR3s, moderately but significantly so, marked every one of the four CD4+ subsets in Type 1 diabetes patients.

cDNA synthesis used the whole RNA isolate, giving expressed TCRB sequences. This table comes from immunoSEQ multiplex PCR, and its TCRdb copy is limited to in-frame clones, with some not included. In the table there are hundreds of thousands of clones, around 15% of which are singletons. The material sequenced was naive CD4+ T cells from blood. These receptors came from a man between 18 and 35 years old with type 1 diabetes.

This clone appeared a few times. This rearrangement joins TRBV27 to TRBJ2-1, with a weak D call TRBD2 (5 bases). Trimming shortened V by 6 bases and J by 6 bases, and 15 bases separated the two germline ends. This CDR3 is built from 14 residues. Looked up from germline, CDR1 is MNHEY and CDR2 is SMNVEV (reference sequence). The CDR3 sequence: CASRRADQVNEQFF. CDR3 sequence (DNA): TGTGCCAGCAGAAGAGCGGATCAAGTCAATGAGCAGTTCTTC.

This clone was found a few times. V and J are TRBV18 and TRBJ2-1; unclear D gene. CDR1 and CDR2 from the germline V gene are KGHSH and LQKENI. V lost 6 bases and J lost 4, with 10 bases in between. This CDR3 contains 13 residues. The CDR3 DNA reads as TGTGCCAGCTCCCCAACTCGGTACAATGAGCAGTTCTTC. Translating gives CASSPTRYNEQFF.

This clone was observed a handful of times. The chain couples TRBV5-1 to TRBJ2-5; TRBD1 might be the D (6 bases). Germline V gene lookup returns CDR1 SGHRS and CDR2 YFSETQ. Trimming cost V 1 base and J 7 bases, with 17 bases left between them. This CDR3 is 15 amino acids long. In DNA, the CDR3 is TGCGCCAGCAGCTTGAGACAGGCCCCTCCGGGGACCCAGTACTTC. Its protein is CASSLRQAPPGTQYF.

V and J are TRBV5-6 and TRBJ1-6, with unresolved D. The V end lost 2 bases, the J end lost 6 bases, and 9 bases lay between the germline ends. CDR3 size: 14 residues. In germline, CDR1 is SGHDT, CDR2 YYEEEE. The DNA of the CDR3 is TGTGCCAGCAGCTTTGGGGTAGGTAATTCACCCCTCCACTTT. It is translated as CASSFGVGNSPLHF.

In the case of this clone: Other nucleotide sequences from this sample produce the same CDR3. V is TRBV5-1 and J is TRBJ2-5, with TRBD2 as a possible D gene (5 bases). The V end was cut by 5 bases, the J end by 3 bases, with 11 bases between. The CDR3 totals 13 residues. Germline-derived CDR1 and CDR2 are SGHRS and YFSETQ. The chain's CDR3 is CASSFEGEETQYF. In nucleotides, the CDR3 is TGCGCCAGCAGTTTCGAGGGAGAAGAGACCCAGTACTTC.

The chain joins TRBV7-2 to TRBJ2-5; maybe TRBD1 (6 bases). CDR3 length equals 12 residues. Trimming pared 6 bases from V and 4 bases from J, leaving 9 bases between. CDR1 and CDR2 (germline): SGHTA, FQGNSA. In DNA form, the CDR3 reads TGTGCCAGCAGAAGGGGGTTAGAGACCCAGTACTTC. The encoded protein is CASRRGLETQYF.

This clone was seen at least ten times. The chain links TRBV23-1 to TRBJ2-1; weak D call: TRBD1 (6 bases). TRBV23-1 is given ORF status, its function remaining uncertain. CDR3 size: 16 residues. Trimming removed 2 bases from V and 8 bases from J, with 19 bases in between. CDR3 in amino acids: CASSQLDRPLVDEQFF. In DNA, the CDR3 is TGCGCCAGCAGTCAACTCGACAGGCCATTAGTCGATGAGCAGTTCTTC.

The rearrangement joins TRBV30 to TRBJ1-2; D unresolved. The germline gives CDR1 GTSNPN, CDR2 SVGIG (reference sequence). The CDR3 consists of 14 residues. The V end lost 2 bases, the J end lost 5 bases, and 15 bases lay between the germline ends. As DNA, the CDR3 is TGTGCCTGGAGTCCCGGAGGAGTTGGGTATGGCTACACCTTC. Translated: CAWSPGGVGYGYTF.

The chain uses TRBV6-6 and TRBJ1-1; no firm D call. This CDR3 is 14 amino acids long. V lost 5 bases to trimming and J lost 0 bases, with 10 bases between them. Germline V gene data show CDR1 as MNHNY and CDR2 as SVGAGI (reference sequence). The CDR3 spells CASSKTEMNTEAFF. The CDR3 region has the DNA TGTGCCAGCAGTAAAACAGAGATGAACACTGAAGCTTTCTTT.

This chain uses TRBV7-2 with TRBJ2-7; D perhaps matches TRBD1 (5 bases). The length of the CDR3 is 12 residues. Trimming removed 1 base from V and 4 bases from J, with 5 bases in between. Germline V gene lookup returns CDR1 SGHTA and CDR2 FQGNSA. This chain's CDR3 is CASSLGQYEQYF. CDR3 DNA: TGTGCCAGCAGCTTAGGACAGTACGAGCAGTACTTC.

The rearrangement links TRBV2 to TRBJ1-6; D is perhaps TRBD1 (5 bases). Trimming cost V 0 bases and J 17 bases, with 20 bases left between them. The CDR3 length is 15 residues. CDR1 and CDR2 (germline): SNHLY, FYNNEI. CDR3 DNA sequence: TGTGCCAGCAGTGAAGCGCGGATTCAGGTTGGGACGATCCACTTT. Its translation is CASSEARIQVGTIHF.

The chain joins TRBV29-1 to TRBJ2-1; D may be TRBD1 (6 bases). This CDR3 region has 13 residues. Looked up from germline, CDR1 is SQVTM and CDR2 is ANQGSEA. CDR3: CSLGGQLGNEQFF. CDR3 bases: TGCAGTTTAGGGGGACAATTGGGCAATGAGCAGTTCTTC.

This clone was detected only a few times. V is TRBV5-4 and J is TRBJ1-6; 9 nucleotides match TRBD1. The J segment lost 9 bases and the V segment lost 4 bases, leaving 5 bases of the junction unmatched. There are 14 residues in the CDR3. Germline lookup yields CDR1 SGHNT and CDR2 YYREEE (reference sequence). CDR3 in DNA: TGTGCCAGCAGCCTGGGACAGGGAGGTTCACCCCTCCACTTT. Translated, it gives CASSLGQGGSPLHF.

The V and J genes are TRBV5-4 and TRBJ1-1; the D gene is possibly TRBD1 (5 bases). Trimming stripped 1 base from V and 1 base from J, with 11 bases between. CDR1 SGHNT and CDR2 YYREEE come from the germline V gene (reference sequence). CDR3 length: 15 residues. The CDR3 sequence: CASSLLLGENTEAFF. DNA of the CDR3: TGTGCCAGCAGCTTGTTATTAGGGGAGAACACTGAAGCTTTCTTT.

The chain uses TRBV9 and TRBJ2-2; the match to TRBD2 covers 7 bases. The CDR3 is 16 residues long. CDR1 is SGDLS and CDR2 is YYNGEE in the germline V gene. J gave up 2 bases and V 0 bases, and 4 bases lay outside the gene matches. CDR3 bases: TGTGCCAGCAGCGTAGCTGGCGGGAGAAACACCGGGGAGCTGTTTTTT. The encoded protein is CASSVAGGRNTGELFF.

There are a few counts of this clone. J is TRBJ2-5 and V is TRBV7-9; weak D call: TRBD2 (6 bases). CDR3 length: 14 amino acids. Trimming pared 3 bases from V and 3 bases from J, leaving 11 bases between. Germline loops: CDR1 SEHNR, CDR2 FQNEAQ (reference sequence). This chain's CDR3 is CASSLMEGKETQYF. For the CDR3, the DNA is TGTGCCAGCAGCTTGATGGAGGGAAAAGAGACCCAGTACTTC.

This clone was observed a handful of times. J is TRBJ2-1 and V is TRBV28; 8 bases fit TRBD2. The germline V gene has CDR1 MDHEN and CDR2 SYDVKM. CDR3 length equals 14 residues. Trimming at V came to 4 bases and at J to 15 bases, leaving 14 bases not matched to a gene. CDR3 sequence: CASSSSGQGPGPFF. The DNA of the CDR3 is TGTGCCAGCAGTTCTAGCGGGCAAGGCCCAGGACCGTTCTTC.

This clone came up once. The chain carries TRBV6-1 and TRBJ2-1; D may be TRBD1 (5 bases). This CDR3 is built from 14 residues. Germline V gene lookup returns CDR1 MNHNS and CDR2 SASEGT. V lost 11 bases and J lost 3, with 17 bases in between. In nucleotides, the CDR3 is TGTGCCTTATTGAAAAGACAGAACTACAATGAGCAGTTCTTC. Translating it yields CALLKRQNYNEQFF.

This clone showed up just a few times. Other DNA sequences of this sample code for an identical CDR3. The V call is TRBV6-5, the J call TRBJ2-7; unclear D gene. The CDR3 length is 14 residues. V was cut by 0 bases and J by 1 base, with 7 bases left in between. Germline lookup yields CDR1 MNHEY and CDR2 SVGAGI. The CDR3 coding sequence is TGTGCCAGCAGTTACTCGGCAGGATCCTACGAGCAGTACTTC. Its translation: CASSYSAGSYEQYF.

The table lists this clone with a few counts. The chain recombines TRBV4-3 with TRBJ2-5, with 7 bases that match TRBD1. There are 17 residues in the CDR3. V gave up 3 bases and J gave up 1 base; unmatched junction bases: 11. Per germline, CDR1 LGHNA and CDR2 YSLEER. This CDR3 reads CASSQTPWTGLQETQYF. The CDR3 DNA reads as TGCGCCAGCAGCCAGACACCGTGGACAGGCCTCCAAGAGACCCAGTACTTC.

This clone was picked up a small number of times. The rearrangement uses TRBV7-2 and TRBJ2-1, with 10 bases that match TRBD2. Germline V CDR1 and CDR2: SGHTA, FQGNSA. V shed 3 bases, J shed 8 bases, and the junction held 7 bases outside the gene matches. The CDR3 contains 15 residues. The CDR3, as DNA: TGTGCCAGCAGCTTTTACGGACTAGCGGAAGATGAGCAGTTCTTC. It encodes CASSFYGLAEDEQFF.

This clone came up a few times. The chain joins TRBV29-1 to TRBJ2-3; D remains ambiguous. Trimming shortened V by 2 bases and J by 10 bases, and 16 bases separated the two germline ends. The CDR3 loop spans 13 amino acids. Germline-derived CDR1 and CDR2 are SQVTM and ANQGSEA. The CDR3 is CSVESSRLVAQYF. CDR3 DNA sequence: TGCAGCGTTGAAAGTTCTCGGCTAGTAGCGCAGTATTTT.

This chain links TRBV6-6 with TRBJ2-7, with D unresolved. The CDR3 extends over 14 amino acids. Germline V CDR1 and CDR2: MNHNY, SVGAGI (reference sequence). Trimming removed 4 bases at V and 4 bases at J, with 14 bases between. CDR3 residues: CASSLNRVNYEQYF. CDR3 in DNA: TGTGCCAGCAGTTTGAACAGAGTCAATTACGAGCAGTACTTC.

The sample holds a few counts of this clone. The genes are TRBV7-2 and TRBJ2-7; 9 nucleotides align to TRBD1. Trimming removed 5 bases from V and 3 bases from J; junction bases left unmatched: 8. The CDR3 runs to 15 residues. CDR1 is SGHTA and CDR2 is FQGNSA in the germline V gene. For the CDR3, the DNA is TGTGCCAGCAGCCCCTTACAGGGGGCGAGCTACGAGCAGTACTTC. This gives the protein CASSPLQGASYEQYF. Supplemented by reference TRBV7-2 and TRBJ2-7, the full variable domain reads GAGVSQSPSNKVTEKGKDVELRCDPISGHTALYWYRQSLGQGLEFLIYFQGNSAPDKSGLPSDRFSAERTGGSVSTLTIQRTQQEDSAVYLCASSPLQGASYEQYFGPGTRLTVT.

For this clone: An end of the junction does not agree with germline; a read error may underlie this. CDR3 bases: TGTGCCGGCAGCGCCCGGGCTTTCACCGGGGAGCTGTTTTTT. It codes for CAGSARAFTGELFF. The J gene is TRBJ2-2, the V gene TRBV9; D is unclear. CDR3 length equals 14 residues. Germline V gene sequence: CDR1 SGDLS, CDR2 YYNGEE.

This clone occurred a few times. The CDR3 DNA follows: TGTGCCAGCAGCGGAGGGGGGAATGAGCAGTTCTTC. Amino acids: CASSGGGNEQFF. V and J are TRBV7-2 and TRBJ2-1; D could derive from TRBD1 or TRBD2 (6 bases each). The CDR3 is made up of 12 amino acids. Germline CDR1 SGHTA, CDR2 FQGNSA. Trimming pared 5 bases from V and 7 bases from J, leaving 9 bases between.

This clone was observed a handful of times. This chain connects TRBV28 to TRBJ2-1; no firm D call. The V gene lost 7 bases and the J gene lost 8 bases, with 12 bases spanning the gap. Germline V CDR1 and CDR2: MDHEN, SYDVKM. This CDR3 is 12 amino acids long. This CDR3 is CASNLGIDEQFF. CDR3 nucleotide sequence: TGTGCCAGCAATCTCGGTATCGATGAGCAGTTCTTC.

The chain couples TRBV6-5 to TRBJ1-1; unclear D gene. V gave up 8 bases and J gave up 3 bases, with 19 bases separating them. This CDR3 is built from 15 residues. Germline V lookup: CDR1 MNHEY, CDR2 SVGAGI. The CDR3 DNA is TGTGCCAGCCGACTCTGGGTGCGCATGGACACTGAAGCTTTCTTT. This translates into CASRLWVRMDTEAFF.

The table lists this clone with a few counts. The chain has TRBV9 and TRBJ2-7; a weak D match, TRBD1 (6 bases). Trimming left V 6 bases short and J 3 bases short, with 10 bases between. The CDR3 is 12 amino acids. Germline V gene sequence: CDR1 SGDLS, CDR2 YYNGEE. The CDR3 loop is CASMARGYEQYF. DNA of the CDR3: TGTGCCAGCATGGCCAGGGGCTACGAGCAGTACTTC. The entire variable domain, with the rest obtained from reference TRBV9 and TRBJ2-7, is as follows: DSGVTQTPKHLITATGQRVTLRCSPRSGDLSVYWYQQSLDQGLQFLIQYYNGEERAKGNILERFSAQQFPDLHSELNLSSLELGDSALYFCASMARGYEQYFGPGTRLTVT.

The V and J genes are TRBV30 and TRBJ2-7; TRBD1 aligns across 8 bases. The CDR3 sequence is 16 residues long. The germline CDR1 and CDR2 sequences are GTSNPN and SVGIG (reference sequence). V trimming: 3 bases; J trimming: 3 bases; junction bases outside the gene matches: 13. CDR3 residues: CAWRGRPGQGHYEQYF. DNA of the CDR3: TGTGCCTGGAGGGGTCGACCTGGACAGGGACACTACGAGCAGTACTTC.

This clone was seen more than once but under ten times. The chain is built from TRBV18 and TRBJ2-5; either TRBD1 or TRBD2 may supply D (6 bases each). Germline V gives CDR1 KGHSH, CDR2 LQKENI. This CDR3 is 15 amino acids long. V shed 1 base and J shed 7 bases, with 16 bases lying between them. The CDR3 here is CASSPQTGPGVTQYF. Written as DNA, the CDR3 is TGTGCCAGCTCACCACAGACAGGCCCGGGGGTGACCCAGTACTTC.

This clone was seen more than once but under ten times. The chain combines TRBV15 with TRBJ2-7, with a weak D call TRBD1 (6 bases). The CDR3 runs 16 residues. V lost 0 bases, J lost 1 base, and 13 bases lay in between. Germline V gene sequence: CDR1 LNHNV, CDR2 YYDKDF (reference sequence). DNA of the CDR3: TGTGCCACCAGCAGAGATCGCGACAGGATTTCCTACGAGCAGTACTTC. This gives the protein CATSRDRDRISYEQYF.